This TCR beta chain was sequenced during a study of shared clonotypes between healthy human individuals. The study's findings and limits: Only blood underwent sampling, and tissue repertoires likely differ. Among non-shared clonotypes, generation probabilities were lower than among those shared by all four donors.

The count of this clone is one. The antigen remains undetermined. The V and J ends lost 1 base and 5 bases, in that order; junction bases with no gene match: 10. This CDR3 is built from 16 residues. Germline assignment: CDR1 KGHSH and CDR2 LQKENI. This table comes from immunoSEQ multiplex PCR, and its TCRdb copy is limited to in-frame clones, with some not included. This table holds more than 2,000,000 clones, approximately 93% found once. The gene calls are TRBV18 and TRBJ2-5; 7 bases align to TRBD2. The sequence derives from a man aged 18 to 35 in good health. Some clones in this sample may be carry-over from other donors' samples. What was sequenced was naive CD4+ T cells from PBMCs. Subset reported: CD45RA+ positively selected. This CDR3 is CASSPLFGGSRETQYF. CDR3 nucleotides: TGTGCCAGCTCACCACTATTCGGCGGGAGTCGGGAGACCCAGTACTTC.